This T cell receptor (beta chain) was found in a study of T cell responses to AZD1222 COVID-19 vaccine. The repertoire was sequenced with immunoSEQ multiplex PCR; TCRdb's copy has only in-frame clones and lacks some. Of 150,000 to 250,000 clones in the sample, over 85% were seen once. V lost 4 bases, J lost 4 bases, and 6 bases stayed unmatched. This CDR3 has 15 residues. The germline gives CDR1 SGHDN, CDR2 FVKESK. The sample in question was peripheral blood, obtained 28 days after the second AZD1222 dose. The clonotype comes from an adult who received the AZD1222 COVID-19 vaccine. The genes are TRBV14 and TRBJ2-3; 9 bases line up with TRBD2. The CDR3 sequence: CASSLRLAASDTQYF. CDR3 bases: TGTGCCAGCAGCCTCCGACTAGCGGCCTCAGATACGCAGTATTTT.